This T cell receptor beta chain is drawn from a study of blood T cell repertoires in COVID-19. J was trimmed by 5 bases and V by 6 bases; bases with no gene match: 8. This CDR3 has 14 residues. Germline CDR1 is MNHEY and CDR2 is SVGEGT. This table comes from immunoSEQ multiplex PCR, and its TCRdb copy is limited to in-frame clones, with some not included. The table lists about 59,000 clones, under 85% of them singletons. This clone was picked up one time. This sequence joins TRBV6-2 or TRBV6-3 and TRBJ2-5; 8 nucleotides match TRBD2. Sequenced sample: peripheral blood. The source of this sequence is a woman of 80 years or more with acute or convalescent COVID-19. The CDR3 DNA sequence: TGTGCCAGCAGCCGCAATAGCGGGGTGGAGACCCAGTACTTC. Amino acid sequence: CASSRNSGVETQYF.